A single sample is the source of the 11 T cell receptor beta chains below, sequenced in a study of post-analysis software for immune sequencing data. Notes on the study in general: Patients used five TRBV segments, including TRBV5-6, TRBV5-1 and TRBV20-1, more often than controls.

The antigens these receptors bind are not known. Presence of unique molecular identifiers characterized the TCR beta cDNA libraries. TCRdb fed the PCR reads into MiXCR, producing one record per CDR3 protein. This sample carries around 700,000 distinct CDR3 sequences, 59% of them seen once, and the ten largest clones take 11%. Sample: blood. These receptors all stem from a girl aged 2 to 9 with multiple sclerosis.

V and J are TRBV6-2 or TRBV6-3 and TRBJ1-5; D unresolved. The CDR3 extends over 14 amino acids. Trimming removed 2 bases from V and 6 bases from J, with 11 bases in between. Germline CDR1 reads MNHEY; CDR2 reads SVGEGT. The CDR3 spells CASSYGYQGQPQHF. CDR3 in DNA: TGTGCCAGCAGTTACGGGTACCAAGGTCAGCCCCAGCATTTT.

The V call is TRBV20-1, the J call TRBJ2-1; D may match TRBD1 or TRBD2 (7 bases each). The germline CDR1 and CDR2 sequences are DFQATT and SNEGSKA (reference sequence). The CDR3 is made up of 15 amino acids. Between the trimmed V and J ends, which lost 4 bases and 2 bases, there was a span of 15 bases. CDR3 sequence (DNA): TGCAGTGCTAATCAGGGGGAGGGGGCCTACAATGAGCAGTTCTTC. Amino acid sequence: CSANQGEGAYNEQFF.

The gene calls are TRBV25-1 and TRBJ1-2; possibly TRBD1 for D (6 bases). Trimming left V 2 bases short and J 7 bases short, with 17 bases between. This CDR3 contains 15 residues. Germline values: CDR1 MGHDK, CDR2 SYGVNS. The chain's CDR3 is CASSEPDSRLGGYTF. Written as DNA, the CDR3 is TGTGCCAGCAGTGAACCGGACAGTCGCCTTGGTGGCTACACCTTC.

V gene TRBV5-1 combines with J gene TRBJ2-4, with D possibly being TRBD2 (5 bases). With the DNA end fitting TRBJ2-7 better, the J assignment may be wrong. Per the germline V gene, CDR1 is SGHRS and CDR2 is YFSETQ. CDR3 length: 16 residues. CDR3 amino acids: CASSPDPLARWGEQYF. In DNA form, the CDR3 reads TGCGCCAGCAGCCCAGATCCCCTAGCCCGATGGGGCGAGCAGTACTTC.

The chain recombines TRBV7-6 with TRBJ1-5; weak D call: TRBD1 (6 bases). CDR1 is SGHVS and CDR2 is FNYEAQ in the germline V gene. V gave up 0 bases and J gave up 8 bases, with 11 bases separating them. This CDR3 contains 14 residues. Here the CDR3 reads CASSLAGGLEPQHF. CDR3 bases: TGTGCCAGCAGCTTAGCGGGGGGGCTCGAGCCCCAGCATTTT.

This clonotype occurred a few times. The chain couples TRBV24-1 to TRBJ2-1; TRBD1 matches 9 bases. The germline gives CDR1 KGHDR, CDR2 SFDVKD. This CDR3 comprises 15 residues. J was trimmed by 7 bases and V by 3 bases; bases with no gene match: 6. The CDR3 protein is CATSDNSDRGNEQFF. In DNA form, the CDR3 reads TGTGCCACCAGTGATAATTCAGACAGGGGGAATGAGCAGTTCTTC.

The chain has TRBV5-1 and TRBJ1-1; a possible D gene is TRBD1 (6 bases). Germline lookup yields CDR1 SGHRS and CDR2 YFSETQ. Trimming stripped 7 bases from V and 1 base from J, with 14 bases between. This CDR3 comprises 14 residues. The CDR3 loop is CASSRGSSNTEAFF. Written as DNA, the CDR3 is TGCGCCAGCTCCAGGGGTTCCTCGAACACTGAAGCTTTCTTT.

The chain has TRBV5-1 and TRBJ2-1; D possibly uses TRBD1 or TRBD2 (5 bases each). Germline-derived CDR1 and CDR2 are SGHRS and YFSETQ. The CDR3 length is 17 residues. V lost 4 bases and J lost 1, with 18 bases in between. As DNA, the CDR3 is TGCGCCAGCAGCGGGGCCCGAGGGGCTCCTTCCTACAATGAGCAGTTCTTC. It specifies CASSGARGAPSYNEQFF.

This clonotype was seen only a few times. V and J are TRBV20-1 and TRBJ2-3; TRBD1 might be the D (5 bases). V was clipped by 0 bases and J by 2 bases, with 12 bases between them. CDR1 is DFQATT, CDR2 SNEGSKA, per germline (reference sequence). The CDR3 extends over 15 amino acids. As DNA, the CDR3 is TGCAGTGCTAGAGATTGGAGACAGACCACAGATACGCAGTATTTT. Its protein product is CSARDWRQTTDTQYF.

The chain has TRBV5-1 and TRBJ2-7; D not certain. Trimming cost V 6 bases and J 4 bases, with 17 bases left between them. Germline CDR1 and CDR2: SGHRS and YFSETQ. CDR3 size: 14 residues. The CDR3 spells CASMSNPSSYEQYF. Written as DNA, the CDR3 is TGCGCCAGCATGAGCAACCCTTCTTCGTACGAGCAGTACTTC.

This clonotype came up a few times. The chain joins TRBV10-3 to TRBJ2-3; 14 bases match TRBD2. The length of the CDR3 is 20 residues. Germline V gene data show CDR1 as ENHRY and CDR2 as SYGVKD. The trim removed 1 base at V and 0 bases at J, leaving 9 bases unmatched. CDR3 sequence reads: CAISEWSGTSGSHSTDTQYF. CDR3 DNA sequence: TGTGCCATCAGTGAGTGGTCCGGGACTAGCGGGAGCCACAGCACAGATACGCAGTATTTT.